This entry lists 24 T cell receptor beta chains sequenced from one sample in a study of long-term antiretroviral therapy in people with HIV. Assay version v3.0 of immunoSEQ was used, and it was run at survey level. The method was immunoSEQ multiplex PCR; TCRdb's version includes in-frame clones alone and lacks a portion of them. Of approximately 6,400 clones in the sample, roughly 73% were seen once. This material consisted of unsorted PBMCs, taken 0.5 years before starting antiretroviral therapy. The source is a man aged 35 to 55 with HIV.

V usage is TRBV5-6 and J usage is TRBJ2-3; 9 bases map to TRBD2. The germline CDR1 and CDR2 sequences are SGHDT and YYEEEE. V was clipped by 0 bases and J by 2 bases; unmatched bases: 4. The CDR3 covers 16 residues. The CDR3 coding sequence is TGTGCCAGCAGCTTGGAGCGGGGGGAGGTCACAGATACGCAGTATTTT. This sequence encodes CASSLERGEVTDTQYF.

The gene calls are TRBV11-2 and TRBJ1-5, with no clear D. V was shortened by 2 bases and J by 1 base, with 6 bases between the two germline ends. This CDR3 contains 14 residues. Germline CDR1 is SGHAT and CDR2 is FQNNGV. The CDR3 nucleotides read TGTGCCAGCAGCTTAATTGGGAGCAATCAGCCCCAGCATTTT. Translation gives CASSLIGSNQPQHF.

The CDR3 reads CASSPRQGTNYGYTF. The CDR3 nucleotides are TGTGCCAGTAGTCCGAGACAGGGGACGAACTATGGCTACACCTTC. This chain joins TRBV19 and TRBJ1-2, with TRBD1 identical over 8 bases. The germline V gene encodes CDR1 LNHDA and CDR2 SQIVND (reference sequence). The CDR3 runs to 15 residues. V lost 5 bases and J lost 2; bases outside the gene matches: 7.

As DNA, the CDR3 is TGTGCCGGGACTAGCGGGGGGGCCTTAGGGGAGCTGTTTTTT. Translation gives CAGTSGGALGELFF. The chain employs TRBV30 and TRBJ2-2, with TRBD2 identical over 16 bases. CDR1 and CDR2 from the germline V gene are GTSNPN and SVGIG (reference sequence). J lost 8 bases, V lost 8 bases, and 5 bases had no gene match. The CDR3 totals 14 residues.

The CDR3 reads CASSYGTDYEQYF. The CDR3 nucleotides are TGTGCCAGCAGTTACGGGACAGACTACGAGCAGTACTTC. The genes are TRBV6-5 and TRBJ2-7; 7 nucleotides line up with TRBD1. The CDR3 length is 13 residues. From germline, CDR1 is MNHEY and CDR2 SVGAGI. With 2 bases clipped from V and 3 bases from J, the junction kept 1 base outside the gene matches.

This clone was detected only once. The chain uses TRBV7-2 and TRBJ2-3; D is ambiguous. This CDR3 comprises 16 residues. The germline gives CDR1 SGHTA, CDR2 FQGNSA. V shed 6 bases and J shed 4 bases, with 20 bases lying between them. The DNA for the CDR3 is TGTGCCAGCAGACTGCGGCCCGGACCAATCTCAGATACGCAGTATTTT. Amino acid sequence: CASRLRPGPISDTQYF.

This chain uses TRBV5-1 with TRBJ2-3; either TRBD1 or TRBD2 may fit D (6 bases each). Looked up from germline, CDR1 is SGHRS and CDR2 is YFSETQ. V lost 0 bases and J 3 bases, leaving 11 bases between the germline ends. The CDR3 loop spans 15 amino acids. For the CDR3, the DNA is TGCGCCAGCAGCTTGGCCGGGGGCTCTACAGATACGCAGTATTTT. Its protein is CASSLAGGSTDTQYF. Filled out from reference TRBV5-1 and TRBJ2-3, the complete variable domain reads KAGVTQTPRYLIKTRGQQVTLSCSPISGHRSVSWYQQTPGQGLQFLFEYFSETQRNKGNFPGRFSGRQFSNSRSEMNVSTLELGDSALYLCASSLAGGSTDTQYFGPGTRLTVL.

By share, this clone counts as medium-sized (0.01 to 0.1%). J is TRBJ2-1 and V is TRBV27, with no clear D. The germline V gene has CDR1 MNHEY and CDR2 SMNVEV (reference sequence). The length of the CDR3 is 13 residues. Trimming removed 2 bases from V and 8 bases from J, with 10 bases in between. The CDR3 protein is CASSLATGYEQFF. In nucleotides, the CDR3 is TGTGCCAGCAGTTTAGCCACGGGCTATGAGCAGTTCTTC.

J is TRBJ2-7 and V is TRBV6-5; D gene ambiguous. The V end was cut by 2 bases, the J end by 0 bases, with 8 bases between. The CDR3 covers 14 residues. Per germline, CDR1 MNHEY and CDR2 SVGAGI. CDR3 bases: TGTGCCAGCAGTTACAGACACCCCTCCTACGAGCAGTACTTC. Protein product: CASSYRHPSYEQYF.

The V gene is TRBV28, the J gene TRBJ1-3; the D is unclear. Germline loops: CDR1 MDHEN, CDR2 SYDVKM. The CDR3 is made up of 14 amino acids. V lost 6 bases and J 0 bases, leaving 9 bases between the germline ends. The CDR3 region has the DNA TGTGCCAGCAGCCCAGAGGACTCTGGAAACACCATATATTTT. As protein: CASSPEDSGNTIYF.

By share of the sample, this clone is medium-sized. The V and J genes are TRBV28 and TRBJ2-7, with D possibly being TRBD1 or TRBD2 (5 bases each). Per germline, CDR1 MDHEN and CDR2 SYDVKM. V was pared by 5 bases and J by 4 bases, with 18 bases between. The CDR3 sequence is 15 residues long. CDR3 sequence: CASSPYSGTGYEQYF. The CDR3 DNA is TGTGCCAGCAGTCCCTATTCCGGGACGGGATACGAGCAGTACTTC.

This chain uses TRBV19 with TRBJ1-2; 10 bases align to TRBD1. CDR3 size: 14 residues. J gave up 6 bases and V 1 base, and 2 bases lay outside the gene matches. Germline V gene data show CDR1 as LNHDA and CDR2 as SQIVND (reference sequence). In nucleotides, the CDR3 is TGTGCCAGTAGTATAGTAGGGACAGGGGATGGCTACACCTTC. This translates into CASSIVGTGDGYTF.

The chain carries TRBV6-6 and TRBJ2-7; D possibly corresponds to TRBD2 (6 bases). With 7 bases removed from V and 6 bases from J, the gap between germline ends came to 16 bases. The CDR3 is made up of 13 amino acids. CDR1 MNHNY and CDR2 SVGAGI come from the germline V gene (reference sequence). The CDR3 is CASTPGWRAEQYF. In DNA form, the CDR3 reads TGTGCCAGCACCCCAGGTTGGAGGGCCGAGCAGTACTTC.

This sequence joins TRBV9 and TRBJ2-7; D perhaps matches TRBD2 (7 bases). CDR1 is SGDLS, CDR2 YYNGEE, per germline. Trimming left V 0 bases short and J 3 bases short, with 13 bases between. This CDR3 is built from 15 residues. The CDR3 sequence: CASSVDRGAGYEQYF. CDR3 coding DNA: TGTGCCAGCAGCGTAGACCGGGGGGCTGGCTACGAGCAGTACTTC.

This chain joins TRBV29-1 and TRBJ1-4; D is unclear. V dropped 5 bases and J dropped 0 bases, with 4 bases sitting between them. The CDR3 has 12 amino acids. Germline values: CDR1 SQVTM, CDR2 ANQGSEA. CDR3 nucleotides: TGCAGCGTTACAACAACTAATGAAAAACTGTTTTTT. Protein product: CSVTTTNEKLFF.

DNA for the CDR3: TGTGCCAGCAGTTTATCCCGGCCTCCAAGATACGAGCAGTACTTC. Amino acids: CASSLSRPPRYEQYF. The V call is TRBV27, the J call TRBJ2-7; D gene unclear. Germline lookup yields CDR1 MNHEY and CDR2 SMNVEV (reference sequence). This CDR3 contains 15 residues. Trimming took 0 bases from V and 4 from J, leaving 13 bases between them.

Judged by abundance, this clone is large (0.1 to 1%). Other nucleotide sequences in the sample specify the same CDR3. DNA for the CDR3: TGCGCCAGCAGCTTGGGGGCTGGCTACGAGCAGTACTTC. Encoded protein: CASSLGAGYEQYF. The chain links TRBV5-1 to TRBJ2-7; D gene uncertain. Germline loops: CDR1 SGHRS, CDR2 YFSETQ. The V end was cut by 0 bases, the J end by 3 bases, with 7 bases between. CDR3 length equals 13 residues. Using reference TRBV5-1 and TRBJ2-7 for the parts outside the CDR3, the full variable domain is KAGVTQTPRYLIKTRGQQVTLSCSPISGHRSVSWYQQTPGQGLQFLFEYFSETQRNKGNFPGRFSGRQFSNSRSEMNVSTLELGDSALYLCASSLGAGYEQYFGPGTRLTVT.

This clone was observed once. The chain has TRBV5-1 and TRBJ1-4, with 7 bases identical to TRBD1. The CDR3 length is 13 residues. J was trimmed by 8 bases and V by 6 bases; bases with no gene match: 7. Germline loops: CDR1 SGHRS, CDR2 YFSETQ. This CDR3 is CASKEGAGEKLFF. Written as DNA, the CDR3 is TGCGCCAGCAAGGAGGGGGCAGGAGAAAAACTGTTTTTT.

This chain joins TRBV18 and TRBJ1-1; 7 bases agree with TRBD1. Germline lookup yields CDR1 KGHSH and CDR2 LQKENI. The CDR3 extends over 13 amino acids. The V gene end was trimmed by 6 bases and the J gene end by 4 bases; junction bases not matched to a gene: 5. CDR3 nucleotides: TGTGCCAGCTCCCAGGGGGGCTCCACTGAAGCTTTCTTT. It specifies CASSQGGSTEAFF. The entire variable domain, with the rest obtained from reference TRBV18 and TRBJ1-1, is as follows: NAGVMQNPRHLVRRRGQEARLRCSPMKGHSHVYWYRQLPEEGLKFMVYLQKENIIDESGMPKERFSAEFPKEGPSILRIQQVVRGDSAAYFCASSQGGSTEAFFGQGTRLTVV.

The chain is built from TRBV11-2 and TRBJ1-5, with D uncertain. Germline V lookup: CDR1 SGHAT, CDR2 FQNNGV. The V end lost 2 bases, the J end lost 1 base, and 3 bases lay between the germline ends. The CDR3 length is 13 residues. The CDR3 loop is CASSLRSNQPQHF. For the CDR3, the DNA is TGTGCCAGCAGCTTAAGGAGCAATCAGCCCCAGCATTTT.

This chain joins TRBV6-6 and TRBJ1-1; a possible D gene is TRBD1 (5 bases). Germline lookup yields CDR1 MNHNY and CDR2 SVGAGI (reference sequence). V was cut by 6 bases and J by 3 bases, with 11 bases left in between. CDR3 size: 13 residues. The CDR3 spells CASSLGTDTEAFF. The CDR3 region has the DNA TGTGCCAGCAGCCTAGGGACGGACACTGAAGCTTTCTTT.

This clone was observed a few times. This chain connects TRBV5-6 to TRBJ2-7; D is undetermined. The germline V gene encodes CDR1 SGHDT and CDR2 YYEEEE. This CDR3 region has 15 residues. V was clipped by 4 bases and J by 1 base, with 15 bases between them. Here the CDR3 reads CASSTWTLGSYEQYF. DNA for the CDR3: TGTGCCAGCAGCACCTGGACGCTGGGATCCTACGAGCAGTACTTC.

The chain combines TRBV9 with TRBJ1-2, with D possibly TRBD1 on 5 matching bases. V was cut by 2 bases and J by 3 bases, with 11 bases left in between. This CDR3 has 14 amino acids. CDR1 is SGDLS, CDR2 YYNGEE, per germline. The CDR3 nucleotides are TGTGCCAGCAGCGTTATAGGGGCCGACTATGGCTACACCTTC. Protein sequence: CASSVIGADYGYTF.

The CDR3 reads CASSSTDRGHEQYF. The CDR3, as DNA: TGTGCCAGCAGCTCAACAGACAGGGGGCACGAGCAGTACTTC. This chain uses TRBV5-6 with TRBJ2-7; 10 nucleotides align to TRBD1. V shed 3 bases, J shed 5 bases, and the junction held 5 bases outside the gene matches. The CDR3 has 14 amino acids. Germline values: CDR1 SGHDT, CDR2 YYEEEE.